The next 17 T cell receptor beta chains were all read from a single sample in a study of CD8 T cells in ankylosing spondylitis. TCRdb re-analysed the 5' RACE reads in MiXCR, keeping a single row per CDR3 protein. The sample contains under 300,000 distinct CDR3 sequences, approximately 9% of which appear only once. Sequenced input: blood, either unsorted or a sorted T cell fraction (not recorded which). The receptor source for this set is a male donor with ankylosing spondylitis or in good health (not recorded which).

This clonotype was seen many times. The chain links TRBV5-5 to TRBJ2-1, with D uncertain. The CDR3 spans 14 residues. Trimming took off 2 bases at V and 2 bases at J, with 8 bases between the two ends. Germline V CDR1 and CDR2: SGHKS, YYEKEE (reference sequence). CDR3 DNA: TGTGCCAGCAGCTTCGACGCGGCCTACAATGAGCAGTTCTTC. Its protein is CASSFDAAYNEQFF.

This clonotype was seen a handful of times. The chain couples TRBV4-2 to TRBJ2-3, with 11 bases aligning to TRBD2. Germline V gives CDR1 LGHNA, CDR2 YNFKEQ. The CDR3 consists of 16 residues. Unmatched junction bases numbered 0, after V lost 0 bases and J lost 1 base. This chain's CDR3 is CASSQELAGGTDTQYF. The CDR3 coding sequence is TGTGCCAGCAGCCAAGAACTAGCGGGGGGCACAGATACGCAGTATTTT.

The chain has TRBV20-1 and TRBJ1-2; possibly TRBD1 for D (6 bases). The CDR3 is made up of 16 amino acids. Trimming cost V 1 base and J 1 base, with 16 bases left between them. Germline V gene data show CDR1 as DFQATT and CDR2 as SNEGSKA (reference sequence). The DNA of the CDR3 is TGCAGTGCTAGAGGGCCACAGGGAGGGCTTAACTATGGCTACACCTTC. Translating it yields CSARGPQGGLNYGYTF.

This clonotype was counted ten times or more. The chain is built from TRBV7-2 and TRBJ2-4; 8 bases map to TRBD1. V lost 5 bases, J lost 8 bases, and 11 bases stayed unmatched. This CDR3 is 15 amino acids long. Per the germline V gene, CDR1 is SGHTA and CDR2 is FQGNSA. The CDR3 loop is CASSPSQGARDIQYF. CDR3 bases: TGTGCCAGCAGCCCTTCCCAGGGGGCAAGGGACATTCAGTACTTC.

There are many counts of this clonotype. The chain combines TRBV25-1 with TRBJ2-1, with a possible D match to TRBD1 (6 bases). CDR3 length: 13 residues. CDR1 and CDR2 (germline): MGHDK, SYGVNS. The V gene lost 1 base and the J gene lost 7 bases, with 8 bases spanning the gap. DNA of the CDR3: TGTGCCAGCAGTGAATTGGGGGCTAATGAGCAGTTCTTC. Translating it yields CASSELGANEQFF.

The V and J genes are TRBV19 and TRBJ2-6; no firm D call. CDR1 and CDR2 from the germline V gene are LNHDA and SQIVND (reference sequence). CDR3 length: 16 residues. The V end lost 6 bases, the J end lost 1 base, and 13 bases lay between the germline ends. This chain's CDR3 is CASSHFGGSGANVLTF. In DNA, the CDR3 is TGTGCCAGTAGCCACTTTGGTGGGTCTGGGGCCAACGTCCTGACTTTC.

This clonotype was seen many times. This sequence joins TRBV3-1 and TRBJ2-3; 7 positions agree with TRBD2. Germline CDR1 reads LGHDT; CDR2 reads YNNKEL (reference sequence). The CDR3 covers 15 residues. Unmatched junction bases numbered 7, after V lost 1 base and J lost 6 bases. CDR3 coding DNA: TGTGCCAGCAGCCAAGGGACTAGAACCAGGGATACGCAGTATTTT. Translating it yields CASSQGTRTRDTQYF.

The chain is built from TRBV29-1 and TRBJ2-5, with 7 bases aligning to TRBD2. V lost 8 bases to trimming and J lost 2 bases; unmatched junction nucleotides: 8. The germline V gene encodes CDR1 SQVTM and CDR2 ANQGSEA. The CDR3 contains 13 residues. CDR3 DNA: TGCAGCCCGTTGGGGGGGAGTCAAGAGACCCAGTACTTC. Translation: CSPLGGSQETQYF.

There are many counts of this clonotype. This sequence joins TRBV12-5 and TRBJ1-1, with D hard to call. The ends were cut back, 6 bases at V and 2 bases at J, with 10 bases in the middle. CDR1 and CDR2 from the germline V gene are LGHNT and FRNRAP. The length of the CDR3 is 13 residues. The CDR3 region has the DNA TGTGCTAGTGGCCTCTCGGGTAACACTGAAGCTTTCTTT. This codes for CASGLSGNTEAFF.

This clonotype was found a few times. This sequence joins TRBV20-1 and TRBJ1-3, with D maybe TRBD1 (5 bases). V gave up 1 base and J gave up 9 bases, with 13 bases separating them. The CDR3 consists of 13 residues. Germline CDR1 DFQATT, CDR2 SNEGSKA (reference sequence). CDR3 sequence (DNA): TGCAGTGCTAGAGGAGCAGGGCAAGGCACCATATATTTT. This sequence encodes CSARGAGQGTIYF.

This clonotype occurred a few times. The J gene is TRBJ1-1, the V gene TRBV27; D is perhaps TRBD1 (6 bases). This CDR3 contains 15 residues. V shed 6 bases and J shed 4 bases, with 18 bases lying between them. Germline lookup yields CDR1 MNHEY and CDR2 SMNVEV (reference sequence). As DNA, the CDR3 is TGTGCCAGCAGCCCAGGAGGGGGGGGAAGCACTGAAGCTTTCTTT. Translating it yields CASSPGGGGSTEAFF.

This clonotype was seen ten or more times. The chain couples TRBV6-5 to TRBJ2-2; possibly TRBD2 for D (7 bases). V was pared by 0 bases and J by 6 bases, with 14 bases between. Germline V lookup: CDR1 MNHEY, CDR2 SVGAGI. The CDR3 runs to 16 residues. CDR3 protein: CASSYSVGGAAGELFF. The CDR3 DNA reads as TGTGCCAGCAGTTACTCGGTGGGGGGGGCAGCCGGGGAGCTGTTTTTT.

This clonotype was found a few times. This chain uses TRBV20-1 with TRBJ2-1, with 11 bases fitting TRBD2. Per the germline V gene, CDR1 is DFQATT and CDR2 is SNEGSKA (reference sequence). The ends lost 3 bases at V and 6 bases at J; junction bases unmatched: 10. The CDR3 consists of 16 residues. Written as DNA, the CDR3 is TGCAGTGCTAGTTCGGCTAGCGGGGGGCGTCTCAATGAGCAGTTCTTC. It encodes CSASSASGGRLNEQFF.

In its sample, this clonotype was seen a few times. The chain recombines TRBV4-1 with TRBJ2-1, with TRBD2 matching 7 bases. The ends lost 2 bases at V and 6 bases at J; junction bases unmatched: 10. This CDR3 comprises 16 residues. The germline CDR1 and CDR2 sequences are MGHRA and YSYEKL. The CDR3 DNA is TGCGCCAGCAGCCAATCCCCCGGGGAGGGCCCCAATGAGCAGTTCTTC. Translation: CASSQSPGEGPNEQFF.

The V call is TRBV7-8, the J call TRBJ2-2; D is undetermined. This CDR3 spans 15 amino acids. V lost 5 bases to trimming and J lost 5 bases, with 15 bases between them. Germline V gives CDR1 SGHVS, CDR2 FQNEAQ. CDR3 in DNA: TGTGCCAGCAGCCACCTGGGCCCATCTACCGGGGAGCTGTTTTTT. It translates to CASSHLGPSTGELFF. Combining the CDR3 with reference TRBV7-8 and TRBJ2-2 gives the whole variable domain GAGVSQSPRYKVAKRGQDVALRCDPISGHVSLFWYQQALGQGPEFLTYFQNEAQLDKSGLPSDRFFAERPEGSVSTLKIQRTQQEDSAVYLCASSHLGPSTGELFFGEGSRLTVL.

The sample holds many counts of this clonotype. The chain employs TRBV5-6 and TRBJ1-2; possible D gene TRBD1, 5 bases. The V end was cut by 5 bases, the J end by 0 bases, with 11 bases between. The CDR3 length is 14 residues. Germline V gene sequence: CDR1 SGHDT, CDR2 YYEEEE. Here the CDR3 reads CASRRPGPNYGYTF. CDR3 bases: TGTGCCAGCAGACGGCCGGGGCCTAACTATGGCTACACCTTC.

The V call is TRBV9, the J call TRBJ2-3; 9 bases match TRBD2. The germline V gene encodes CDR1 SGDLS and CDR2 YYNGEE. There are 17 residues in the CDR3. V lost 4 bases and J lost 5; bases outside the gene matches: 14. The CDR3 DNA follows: TGTGCCAGCAGCCTCCTTGGGGCTAGCGGGATGCAAGATACGCAGTATTTT. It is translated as CASSLLGASGMQDTQYF.